This T cell receptor (beta chain) came from a study of regulatory T cells in long-lasting Graves disease. Study observations and caveats: Persistent Graves' patients showed a TCR diversity that was lower than that of newly diagnosed ones. Patients with persistent disease shared some 3,000 public clonotypes, outpacing the roughly 970 shared by new patients.

With iRepertoire HTBI primers and Arm-PCR of CDR3 regions, TCR beta libraries were built. Per the original data handling: Across the samples, identification revealed approximately 66 TRBV and 14 TRBJ segments. TCRdb re-called the multiplex PCR reads through MiXCR, storing one row per CDR3 protein. These V and J calls originate from TCRdb's pipeline instead of the authors' own analysis. Of 350,000 to 450,000 distinct CDR3 sequences in the sample, less than 25% were seen once. This clonotype was detected ten times or more. What it binds is unknown. The time point is: persistent/refractory GD, antithyroid drugs over 5 years with positive TRAb. The authors made the TCR library using RNA they extracted from PBMCs. The clonotype was recovered from a female donor with Graves disease. The source material was peripheral blood mononuclear cells (PBMCs), sampled when the disease was refractory, from a patient treated with antithyroid drugs.

The DNA for the CDR3 is TGTGCCAGCAGCCCTGATACAGGACGACCCTACGAGCAGTACTTC. Translation gives CASSPDTGRPYEQYF. This chain links TRBV6-1 with TRBJ2-7; D might be TRBD1 (5 bases). The V gene's germline CDR1 is MNHNS and CDR2 SASEGT. V dropped 6 bases and J dropped 2 bases, with 17 bases sitting between them. The length of the CDR3 is 15 residues.